The next 29 T cell receptor beta chains were all read from a single sample in a study of blood T cells in healthy people across ages. Primed by a sample-barcoded 5' primer and a J-beta primer mix, a second PCR proceeded for about 6 to 12 cycles. From the 5' RACE reads, TCRdb called clonotypes with MiXCR, one entry per CDR3 protein. This table holds about 670,000 distinct CDR3 sequences, less than 45% found once. Input material: blood. The receptors were sampled from a man aged 80 or over in good health.

In the case of this clonotype: A much larger clone lies a single base off, so this may be a read error. The chain links TRBV12-3 or TRBV12-4 to TRBJ1-2, with 7 bases fitting TRBD1. This CDR3 spans 15 amino acids. V lost 5 bases to trimming and J lost 3 bases; unmatched junction nucleotides: 9. The CDR3 loop reads CASSPMRGGYYGYTF. The CDR3 DNA is TGTGCCAGCAGTCCAATGAGAGGGGGCTACTATGGCTACACCTTC.

The sample holds a few counts of this clonotype. The CDR3 sequence: CASSIGQMNTGELFF. The CDR3 nucleotides read TGCGCCAGCAGCATAGGACAGATGAACACCGGGGAGCTGTTTTTT. The rearrangement joins TRBV5-1 to TRBJ2-2; possible D gene TRBD1, 6 bases. Germline lookup yields CDR1 SGHRS and CDR2 YFSETQ. The CDR3 has 15 amino acids. Trimming shortened V by 4 bases and J by 1 base, and 11 bases separated the two germline ends.

Concerning this clonotype: A read error is possible here, since a much larger clone lies one base away. The genes are TRBV7-9 and TRBJ1-2; D gene uncertain. CDR3 size: 16 residues. V was shortened by 3 bases and J by 2 bases, with 16 bases between the two germline ends. CDR1 is SEHNR and CDR2 is FQNEAQ in the germline V gene (reference sequence). The CDR3 spells CASSFGHGVSNYGYTF. For the CDR3, the DNA is TGTGCCAGCAGCTTCGGCCACGGGGTCAGCAACTATGGCTACACCTTC.

This clonotype was seen more than once but under ten times. The genes are TRBV4-3 and TRBJ2-7; the match to TRBD1 covers 7 bases. The germline V gene has CDR1 LGHNA and CDR2 YSLEER. The CDR3 runs to 18 residues. Germline trimming cut 1 base from V and 2 bases from J; bases unmatched to any gene: 14. CDR3 sequence: CASSQGTGLGGLPYEQYF. In nucleotides, the CDR3 is TGCGCCAGCAGCCAAGGAACTGGTTTAGGGGGCCTCCCCTACGAGCAGTACTTC.

This chain uses TRBV5-1 with TRBJ1-5; 8 bases align to TRBD1. V lost 4 bases, J lost 7 bases, and 10 bases stayed unmatched. Germline assignment: CDR1 SGHRS and CDR2 YFSETQ. This CDR3 is built from 15 residues. CDR3 sequence: CASSRMSGGGQPQHF. The CDR3 DNA reads as TGCGCCAGCAGCAGAATGTCAGGGGGCGGGCAGCCCCAGCATTTT. The complete variable domain, with remaining parts taken from reference TRBV5-1 and TRBJ1-5, reads KAGVTQTPRYLIKTRGQQVTLSCSPISGHRSVSWYQQTPGQGLQFLFEYFSETQRNKGNFPGRFSGRQFSNSRSEMNVSTLELGDSALYLCASSRMSGGGQPQHFGDGTRLSIL.

The chain recombines TRBV29-1 with TRBJ2-7; 10 bases fit TRBD2. This CDR3 has 15 residues. Germline V CDR1 and CDR2: SQVTM, ANQGSEA. Trimming at V came to 4 bases and at J to 9 bases, leaving 15 bases not matched to a gene. The CDR3 DNA reads as TGCAGCGTTGTATTAGCGGCTAGCGGGAGCAAAACGCAGTACTTC. This translates into CSVVLAASGSKTQYF.

This clonotype turned up a few times. The V gene is TRBV3-1, the J gene TRBJ2-5; D possibly corresponds to TRBD2 (5 bases). Germline-derived CDR1 and CDR2 are LGHDT and YNNKEL (reference sequence). V lost 2 bases and J lost 4, with 14 bases in between. CDR3 length equals 15 residues. The CDR3 DNA follows: TGTGCCAGCAGCCAAAGGGCTTCCGGAGGAGAGACCCAGTACTTC. Translating gives CASSQRASGGETQYF.

CDR3 protein: CSVEVRISGAEAFF. The CDR3 region has the DNA TGCAGCGTTGAAGTTAGGATTTCCGGAGCTGAAGCTTTCTTT. The rearrangement links TRBV29-1 to TRBJ1-1; D is undetermined. The CDR3 length is 14 residues. V dropped 1 base and J dropped 6 bases, with 15 bases sitting between them. In germline, CDR1 is SQVTM, CDR2 ANQGSEA.

This clonotype was seen a handful of times. The CDR3 loop reads CASSLGITAISYEQYF. DNA for the CDR3: TGCGCCAGCAGCTTGGGTATAACTGCTATCTCCTACGAGCAGTACTTC. The chain couples TRBV5-1 to TRBJ2-7; D is undetermined. CDR3 size: 16 residues. Per germline, CDR1 SGHRS and CDR2 YFSETQ. Trimming took off 0 bases at V and 0 bases at J, with 13 bases between the two ends.

The rearrangement uses TRBV20-1 and TRBJ1-1; the match to TRBD1 covers 7 bases. Per germline, CDR1 DFQATT and CDR2 SNEGSKA (reference sequence). Unmatched junction bases numbered 7, after V lost 5 bases and J lost 1 base. This CDR3 is built from 14 residues. The CDR3 bases are TGCAGTGCTGAAAAGACAGGGAGGAACACTGAAGCTTTCTTT. It is translated as CSAEKTGRNTEAFF.

This clonotype was detected only a few times. The chain recombines TRBV29-1 with TRBJ2-3; maybe TRBD1 (6 bases). CDR1 is SQVTM, CDR2 ANQGSEA, per germline. This CDR3 region has 14 residues. V was shortened by 8 bases and J by 2 bases, with 17 bases between the two germline ends. The CDR3 sequence is CSHSGALITDTQYF. Written as DNA, the CDR3 is TGCAGCCATTCAGGGGCCCTAATCACAGATACGCAGTATTTT.

The rearrangement uses TRBV10-1 and TRBJ2-5, with TRBD1 as a possible D gene (6 bases). Per the germline V gene, CDR1 is WNHNN and CDR2 is SYGVQD (reference sequence). This CDR3 region has 13 residues. The germline V and J ends were trimmed by 5 bases and 5 bases, with 12 bases remaining between them. The CDR3 protein is CASSKTGLETQYF. The CDR3 bases are TGCGCCAGCAGTAAAACAGGGCTGGAGACCCAGTACTTC.

This clonotype was seen only a few times. This chain connects TRBV7-2 to TRBJ2-7; no reliable D call. Trimming left V 2 bases short and J 2 bases short, with 7 bases between. The CDR3 has 13 amino acids. Germline assignment: CDR1 SGHTA and CDR2 FQGNSA. CDR3 region: CASSLSLTYEQYF. CDR3 DNA: TGTGCCAGCAGCTTAAGTTTGACCTACGAGCAGTACTTC.

Worth noting for this clonotype: A much bigger clone sits one base away, suggesting this may be a read error. The chain recombines TRBV4-2 with TRBJ2-3; weak D call: TRBD2 (5 bases). Germline V gene lookup returns CDR1 LGHNA and CDR2 YNFKEQ. The CDR3 sequence is 15 residues long. The CDR3 loop is CACSQRKTEADTQYF. Here the CDR3 DNA reads TGTGCCTGCAGCCAAAGGAAAACGGAGGCCGATACGCAGTATTTT.

This clonotype has at least ten counts. Just one base apart from a much larger clone, this may be a read error. The chain is built from TRBV7-2 and TRBJ2-6, with 7 bases matching TRBD2. The V and J ends lost 5 bases and 0 bases, in that order; junction bases with no gene match: 4. There are 16 residues in the CDR3. Germline V gives CDR1 SGHTA, CDR2 FQGNSA. CDR3 coding DNA: TGTGCCAGCAGCGGGGGGGGTTGCTCTGGGGCCAACGTCCTGACTTTC. It translates to CASSGGGCSGANVLTF. The full variable domain, rest sourced from reference TRBV7-2 and TRBJ2-6, is GAGVSQSPSNKVTEKGKDVELRCDPISGHTALYWYRQSLGQGLEFLIYFQGNSAPDKSGLPSDRFSAERTGGSVSTLTIQRTQQEDSAVYLCASSGGGCSGANVLTFGAGSRLTVL.

The sample holds a few counts of this clonotype. This chain connects TRBV7-9 to TRBJ2-1, with D tentatively TRBD1 (5 bases). V was pared by 3 bases and J by 5 bases, with 8 bases between. Germline assignment: CDR1 SEHNR and CDR2 FQNEAQ (reference sequence). The CDR3 totals 13 residues. DNA of the CDR3: TGTGCCAGCAGCTTTGGACACAACAATGAGCAGTTCTTC. This encodes CASSFGHNNEQFF.

This chain uses TRBV13 with TRBJ2-6; D not resolved. Trimming removed 5 bases at V and 2 bases at J, with 4 bases between. The CDR3 sequence is 13 residues long. Per germline, CDR1 PRHDT and CDR2 FYEKMQ (reference sequence). CDR3 bases: TGTGCCAGCAGCCCGGCTGGGGCCAACGTCCTGACTTTC. This translates into CASSPAGANVLTF. The full variable domain, rest sourced from reference TRBV13 and TRBJ2-6, is AAGVIQSPRHLIKEKRETATLKCYPIPRHDTVYWYQQGPGQDPQFLISFYEKMQSDKGSIPDRFSAQQFSDYHSELNMSSLELGDSALYFCASSPAGANVLTFGAGSRLTVL.

The table lists this clonotype with many counts. The chain recombines TRBV7-2 with TRBJ2-7; the D gene is possibly TRBD2 (5 bases). CDR1 and CDR2 (germline): SGHTA, FQGNSA. The V gene lost 3 bases and the J gene lost 3 bases, with 15 bases spanning the gap. There are 15 residues in the CDR3. The CDR3 sequence: CASSFDYPKVYEQYF. The CDR3 bases are TGTGCCAGCAGCTTCGACTACCCGAAAGTCTACGAGCAGTACTTC.

In this sample, this clonotype turned up a few times. V gene TRBV20-1 combines with J gene TRBJ1-2, with D perhaps matching TRBD1 (6 bases). CDR1 is DFQATT and CDR2 is SNEGSKA in the germline V gene (reference sequence). Trimming shortened V by 6 bases and J by 0 bases, and 11 bases separated the two germline ends. This CDR3 is built from 13 residues. The CDR3 DNA is TGCAGTGCCCCACAGGGAGCTAACTATGGCTACACCTTC. Translation gives CSAPQGANYGYTF.

The sample holds many counts of this clonotype. V gene TRBV12-3 or TRBV12-4 combines with J gene TRBJ1-5, with D unclear. Trimming removed 8 bases from V and 4 bases from J, with 12 bases in between. The CDR3 runs to 13 residues. The CDR3 is CASGRIGNQPQHF. DNA for the CDR3: TGTGCCAGCGGGAGAATAGGGAATCAGCCCCAGCATTTT.

About this clonotype: This may be a read error: a much more frequent sequence differs by one nucleotide. The chain joins TRBV6-2 or TRBV6-3 to TRBJ2-7; 8 bases agree with TRBD1. CDR1 is MNHEY and CDR2 is SVGEGT in the germline V gene. V was clipped by 6 bases and J by 2 bases; unmatched bases: 9. CDR3 length equals 15 residues. Written as DNA, the CDR3 is TGTGCCAGCAGATACACCGGACAGGGAACCTACGAGCAGTACTTC. Translation: CASRYTGQGTYEQYF.

In regard to this clonotype: A much larger clone differs by one base, so this may be a read error. The chain is built from TRBV20-1 and TRBJ2-1; 8 positions agree with TRBD1. The length of the CDR3 is 15 residues. J was trimmed by 10 bases and V by 0 bases; bases with no gene match: 11. From germline, CDR1 is DFQATT and CDR2 SNEGSKA (reference sequence). CDR3 loop: CSARDSPGGAYEQFF. DNA of the CDR3: TGCAGTGCTAGAGATTCTCCAGGGGGCGCATACGAGCAGTTCTTC.

This sequence joins TRBV20-1 and TRBJ2-5; 8 bases are a match to TRBD2. The J call may be in error: the DNA end matches TRBJ2-7 better. Germline CDR1 DFQATT, CDR2 SNEGSKA (reference sequence). This CDR3 is 15 amino acids long. The CDR3, as DNA: TGCAGTGCTAACCGGGAGCGGGGGAGAGCGTACGAGCAGTACTTC. This encodes CSANRERGRAYEQYF.

This clonotype has only a few counts. The V call is TRBV28, the J call TRBJ1-2; weak D call: TRBD1 (5 bases). V was pared by 6 bases and J by 0 bases, with 14 bases between. CDR1 is MDHEN and CDR2 is SYDVKM in the germline V gene. The CDR3 spans 15 residues. CDR3 loop: CASRGTDLANYGYTF. CDR3 bases: TGTGCCAGCAGGGGGACGGATTTAGCTAACTATGGCTACACCTTC.

This clonotype was seen ten or more times. The chain couples TRBV5-1 to TRBJ1-2; 7 nucleotides match TRBD1. V lost 3 bases to trimming and J lost 2 bases; unmatched junction nucleotides: 4. Germline V gives CDR1 SGHRS, CDR2 YFSETQ. The CDR3 spans 14 residues. The CDR3 protein is CASSSGQNNYGYTF. The CDR3 nucleotides are TGCGCCAGCAGCTCGGGACAGAACAACTATGGCTACACCTTC.

The CDR3, as DNA: TGTGCCAGCAGCCCGCAGAGGGGAGGACCGAACACCGGGGAGCTGTTTTTT. Its translation is CASSPQRGGPNTGELFF. This chain uses TRBV7-9 with TRBJ2-2, with D perhaps matching TRBD2 (6 bases). This CDR3 has 17 amino acids. V was trimmed by 5 bases and J by 0 bases, leaving 16 bases between them. CDR1 is SEHNR, CDR2 FQNEAQ, per germline (reference sequence).

The V and J genes are TRBV28 and TRBJ2-1, with 7 bases fitting TRBD1. CDR1 is MDHEN and CDR2 is SYDVKM in the germline V gene. The CDR3 covers 15 residues. V was pared by 5 bases and J by 0 bases, with 4 bases of the junction left unmatched. The CDR3 nucleotides are TGTGCCAGCAGTAACAGGGGCTTCTCCTACAATGAGCAGTTCTTC. This gives the protein CASSNRGFSYNEQFF.

The CDR3 bases are TGTGCCAGCAAAAATTTCCCGGGACTAGCACCTCAAGAGACCCAGTACTTC. Protein: CASKNFPGLAPQETQYF. The rearrangement uses TRBV6-2 or TRBV6-3 and TRBJ2-5; 9 bases agree with TRBD2. CDR1 and CDR2 (germline): MNHEY, SVGEGT. The CDR3 is 17 amino acids. V lost 7 bases and J lost 2; bases outside the gene matches: 14.

The rearrangement joins TRBV6-2 or TRBV6-3 to TRBJ1-5, with 10 bases that match TRBD1. The CDR3 totals 14 residues. V shed 6 bases, J shed 4 bases, and the junction held 3 bases outside the gene matches. Germline assignment: CDR1 MNHEY and CDR2 SVGEGT. The CDR3 DNA sequence: TGTGCCAGCAGGGGGACAGGGGAGAATCAGCCCCAGCATTTT. Translation gives CASRGTGENQPQHF.